A single sample gave rise to the 32 T cell receptor beta chains below, sequenced in a study of glioma-infiltrating T cells after dendritic cell vaccination. The repertoire was sequenced with immunoSEQ multiplex PCR; TCRdb's copy has only in-frame clones and lacks some. The sample lists 90,000 or so clones; more than 75% were seen once. The specimen was blood, collected before dendritic cell vaccination. These receptors came from a human donor with glioblastoma.

The DNA for the CDR3 is TGTGCCAGCAGCTTTGGACAGGGCGCAGATACGCAGTATTTT. This translates into CASSFGQGADTQYF. The genes are TRBV7-9 and TRBJ2-3, with 8 bases aligning to TRBD1. CDR1 and CDR2 from the germline V gene are SEHNR and FQNEAQ (reference sequence). CDR3 size: 14 residues. Trimming removed 3 bases from V and 4 bases from J; junction bases left unmatched: 3. The full variable domain, completed using reference TRBV7-9 and TRBJ2-3, is DTGVSQNPRHKITKRGQNVTFRCDPISEHNRLYWYRQTLGQGPEFLTYFQNEAQLEKSRLLSDRFSAERPKGSFSTLEIQRTEQGDSAMYLCASSFGQGADTQYFGPGTRLTVL.

This sequence joins TRBV4-1 and TRBJ1-1; perhaps TRBD1 as D (6 bases). In germline, CDR1 is MGHRA, CDR2 YSYEKL. Trimming took off 4 bases at V and 1 base at J, with 10 bases between the two ends. The CDR3 is 14 residues long. As DNA, the CDR3 is TGCGCCAGCAGCCTGGACAGCTCGAACACTGAAGCTTTCTTT. Its protein is CASSLDSSNTEAFF.

The chain joins TRBV7-9 to TRBJ1-2, with TRBD1 as a possible D gene (5 bases). Germline V lookup: CDR1 SEHNR, CDR2 FQNEAQ (reference sequence). The CDR3 totals 15 residues. V was shortened by 1 base and J by 1 base, with 10 bases between the two germline ends. The CDR3 region has the DNA TGTGCCAGCAGCTTAGTGCAGGGTAATAACTATGGCTACACCTTC. Translating gives CASSLVQGNNYGYTF.

The chain employs TRBV5-1 and TRBJ2-3; 10 bases fit TRBD1. This CDR3 is 15 amino acids long. Per the germline V gene, CDR1 is SGHRS and CDR2 is YFSETQ. The junction had 5 bases not matched to a gene; V was cut back by 3 bases and J by 4 bases. CDR3 DNA sequence: TGCGCCAGCAGCTCGGACGGGACAGGGGCAGATACGCAGTATTTT. This codes for CASSSDGTGADTQYF.

The rearrangement joins TRBV29-1 to TRBJ2-3; 7 positions agree with TRBD2. CDR3 length equals 13 residues. Per the germline V gene, CDR1 is SQVTM and CDR2 is ANQGSEA. V lost 3 bases and J lost 1; bases outside the gene matches: 1. The CDR3 region is CSVEGGGTDTQYF. CDR3 DNA: TGCAGCGTTGAGGGAGGGGGCACAGATACGCAGTATTTT.

This rearrangement joins TRBV29-1 to TRBJ2-1, with a possible D match to TRBD2 (6 bases). V was pared by 0 bases and J by 16 bases, with 19 bases between. The germline V gene encodes CDR1 SQVTM and CDR2 ANQGSEA. There are 13 residues in the CDR3. CDR3 in amino acids: CSVEDPGGKFGFF. CDR3 sequence (DNA): TGCAGCGTTGAAGATCCGGGCGGGAAGTTCGGTTTCTTC.

The CDR3 DNA sequence: TGTGCCAGCTCGCCGGTTGGGGACAGGGTTTACAATGAGCAGTTCTTC. Amino acids: CASSPVGDRVYNEQFF. This sequence joins TRBV18 and TRBJ2-1; TRBD1 aligns across 9 bases. Germline CDR1 reads KGHSH; CDR2 reads LQKENI. This CDR3 spans 16 amino acids. Trimming removed 6 bases from V and 4 bases from J; junction bases left unmatched: 10.

The chain combines TRBV12-5 with TRBJ2-5; D is uncertain. V was trimmed by 5 bases and J by 5 bases, leaving 12 bases between them. Germline V gene data show CDR1 as LGHNT and CDR2 as FRNRAP. This CDR3 is built from 13 residues. As DNA, the CDR3 is TGTGCTAGTGGTCCAATCTCGGTGGAGACCCAGTACTTC. This gives the protein CASGPISVETQYF.

The rearrangement joins TRBV7-8 to TRBJ2-1; 9 bases agree with TRBD2. CDR1 and CDR2 from the germline V gene are SGHVS and FQNEAQ. Germline trimming cut 2 bases from V and 1 base from J; bases unmatched to any gene: 6. There are 17 residues in the CDR3. CDR3 nucleotide sequence: TGTGCCAGCAGCTTAACGGCGGGGGGGCGGTCCTACAATGAGCAGTTCTTC. It translates to CASSLTAGGRSYNEQFF. Based on the CDR3 plus reference TRBV7-8 and TRBJ2-1, the full variable domain is GAGVSQSPRYKVAKRGQDVALRCDPISGHVSLFWYQQALGQGPEFLTYFQNEAQLDKSGLPSDRFFAERPEGSVSTLKIQRTQQEDSAVYLCASSLTAGGRSYNEQFFGPGTRLTVL.

The chain carries TRBV10-3 and TRBJ1-2, with D possibly TRBD1 on 6 matching bases. There are 14 residues in the CDR3. CDR1 and CDR2 from the germline V gene are ENHRY and SYGVKD. V was pared by 5 bases and J by 2 bases, with 12 bases between. In DNA, the CDR3 is TGTGCCATCAGTAAGCCAGGGGCCAACTATGGCTACACCTTC. Its translation: CAISKPGANYGYTF.

With regard to this clone: One end of the junction fails to match germline, which may point to a read error. The rearrangement uses TRBV5-1 and TRBJ1-1; 8 nucleotides line up with TRBD1. The length of the CDR3 is 15 residues. Germline CDR1 SGHRS, CDR2 YFSETQ. CDR3 bases: TGTGCCAGCAGCTATTGGACAGGGCTGGGGACTGAAGCTTTCTTT. Translation: CASSYWTGLGTEAFF. The variable domain in full, with the rest retrieved from reference TRBV5-1 and TRBJ1-1, is KAGVTQTPRYLIKTRGQQVTLSCSPISGHRSVSWYQQTPGQGLQFLFEYFSETQRNKGNFPGRFSGRQFSNSRSEMNVSTLELGDSALYLCASSYWTGLGTEAFFGQGTRLTVV.

V is TRBV9 and J is TRBJ1-2; possibly TRBD1 for D (6 bases). CDR3 length: 16 amino acids. Deletions cut 0 bases from V and 7 bases from J, with 19 bases between. Per the germline V gene, CDR1 is SGDLS and CDR2 is YYNGEE. The CDR3 region has the DNA TGTGCCAGCAGCGTAGCTTTGGGGGGGGGCGGCTCTGGCTACACCTTC. It codes for CASSVALGGGGSGYTF.

A few counts support this clone. The chain is built from TRBV6-5 and TRBJ2-7; D is possibly TRBD2 (5 bases). This CDR3 is built from 15 residues. Per germline, CDR1 MNHEY and CDR2 SVGAGI. V lost 8 bases, J lost 4 bases, and 21 bases lay in between. CDR3 nucleotides: TGTGCCAGCCGGCCCGGAGGCTACCAGCAATACGAGCAGTACTTC. Translated: CASRPGGYQQYEQYF.

The J gene is TRBJ1-2, the V gene TRBV7-3; TRBD1 agrees at 10 bases. Germline CDR1 is SGHTA and CDR2 is FQGTGA. This CDR3 region has 15 residues. Trimming cost V 6 bases and J 8 bases; bases outside gene matches: 12. In nucleotides, the CDR3 is TGTGCCAGCAGACGTCTCGGGACAGGGGAAGGCGGCTACACCTTC. Translating it yields CASRRLGTGEGGYTF. Full variable domain (missing parts from reference TRBV7-3 and TRBJ1-2): GAGVSQTPSNKVTEKGKYVELRCDPISGHTALYWYRQSLGQGPEFLIYFQGTGAADDSGLPNDRFFAVRPEGSVSTLKIQRTERGDSAVYLCASRRLGTGEGGYTFGSGTRLTVV.

This chain connects TRBV6-1 to TRBJ2-7, with D possibly being TRBD1 (6 bases). This CDR3 spans 13 amino acids. Trimming left V 7 bases short and J 4 bases short, with 14 bases between. Germline loops: CDR1 MNHNS, CDR2 SASEGT. The CDR3 is CASIWAGEYEQYF. CDR3 bases: TGTGCCAGCATATGGGCAGGGGAATACGAGCAGTACTTC.

This sequence joins TRBV11-2 and TRBJ2-1; D is perhaps TRBD1 (6 bases). The germline gives CDR1 SGHAT, CDR2 FQNNGV. V lost 5 bases and J lost 2, with 13 bases in between. The CDR3 consists of 15 residues. In DNA, the CDR3 is TGTGCCAGCAGCCCCGCGACAGGTACCTACAATGAGCAGTTCTTC. Encoded protein: CASSPATGTYNEQFF.

This chain joins TRBV11-3 and TRBJ1-2; 7 bases match TRBD1. The CDR3 sequence is 14 residues long. CDR1 and CDR2 (germline): SGHNT, YENEEA. V was pared by 5 bases and J by 8 bases, with 11 bases of the junction left unmatched. CDR3 residues: CASSPGGSQSGYTF. The CDR3 region has the DNA TGTGCCAGCAGCCCAGGGGGTAGCCAATCCGGCTACACCTTC.

With respect to this clone: At one of its ends the junction is not consistent with the germline gene, which may arise from a read error. This chain connects TRBV7-7 to TRBJ2-5; D might be TRBD2 (6 bases). The CDR3 covers 14 residues. Germline V gives CDR1 SSHAT, CDR2 FNYEAQ (reference sequence). Written as DNA, the CDR3 is TGTGCTAGCAGCTTAACTAGCACCCGGGGGACCCAGTACTTC. Translating it yields CASSLTSTRGTQYF.

The chain links TRBV16 to TRBJ1-5; TRBD1 aligns across 8 bases. Per the germline V gene, CDR1 is KGHSY and CDR2 is FQNENV. V shed 2 bases and J 3 bases; nucleotides not matched to a gene: 0. The CDR3 is made up of 14 amino acids. The CDR3 is CASSQQGANQPQHF. DNA of the CDR3: TGTGCCAGCAGCCAACAGGGGGCCAATCAGCCCCAGCATTTT.

V and J are TRBV19 and TRBJ1-1; 7 bases fit TRBD1. Germline trimming cut 9 bases from V and 4 bases from J; bases unmatched to any gene: 5. CDR1 and CDR2 from the germline V gene are LNHDA and SQIVND (reference sequence). The CDR3 totals 12 residues. Written as DNA, the CDR3 is TGTGCCAGCACCTCAGGGGGCACTGAAGCTTTCTTT. As protein: CASTSGGTEAFF. Full variable domain (remainder filled in from reference TRBV19 and TRBJ1-1): DGGITQSPKYLFRKEGQNVTLSCEQNLNHDAMYWYRQDPGQGLRLIYYSQIVNDFQKGDIAEGYSVSREKKESFPLTVTSAQKNPTAFYLCASTSGGTEAFFGQGTRLTVV.

V usage is TRBV19 and J usage is TRBJ2-1, with 8 bases identical to TRBD2. Trimming took 5 bases from V and 5 from J; bases not matched to a gene: 8. The CDR3 extends over 15 amino acids. Germline CDR1 and CDR2: LNHDA and SQIVND (reference sequence). CDR3 loop: CASSFVPGLDNEQFF. CDR3 in DNA: TGTGCCAGTAGTTTCGTCCCGGGACTAGACAATGAGCAGTTCTTC.

The genes are TRBV2 and TRBJ1-4; a weak D match, TRBD1 (6 bases). Trimming left V 7 bases short and J 6 bases short, with 12 bases between. Germline CDR1 is SNHLY and CDR2 is FYNNEI. This CDR3 comprises 13 residues. The CDR3 DNA reads TGTGCCAGCATCGGACAGAGTGATGAAAAACTGTTTTTT. Amino acids: CASIGQSDEKLFF.

This clone was recorded a few times. The chain is built from TRBV18 and TRBJ1-5, with TRBD1 matching over 7 bases. The V gene's germline CDR1 is KGHSH and CDR2 LQKENI. The CDR3 has 16 amino acids. Trimming at V came to 2 bases and at J to 6 bases, leaving 10 bases not matched to a gene. The CDR3 spells CASSPKRQGDFQPQHF. The CDR3 bases are TGTGCCAGCTCACCAAAAAGGCAGGGGGATTTTCAGCCCCAGCATTTT.

V and J are TRBV4-3 and TRBJ2-1; 9 bases agree with TRBD2. Germline V gene lookup returns CDR1 LGHNA and CDR2 YSLEER. J gave up 8 bases and V 4 bases, and 6 bases lay outside the gene matches. The CDR3 runs to 14 residues. This CDR3 reads CASSPGLASYEQFF. The CDR3 DNA is TGCGCCAGCAGCCCTGGACTAGCGAGTTATGAGCAGTTCTTC.

This clone was observed a single time. V usage is TRBV5-8 and J usage is TRBJ1-1; 8 positions match TRBD1. This CDR3 spans 15 amino acids. Germline CDR1 reads SGHTS; CDR2 reads YDEGEE. J lost 4 bases, V lost 4 bases, and 9 bases had no gene match. CDR3 bases: TGTGCCAGCAGCCGGCGGACAGGGACTTTCACTGAAGCTTTCTTT. Translating it yields CASSRRTGTFTEAFF.

The chain combines TRBV4-1 with TRBJ2-1, with 15 bases identical to TRBD2. CDR1 and CDR2 (germline): MGHRA, YSYEKL. V was pared by 4 bases and J by 10 bases, with 5 bases of the junction left unmatched. The CDR3 extends over 15 amino acids. The CDR3 sequence: CASSRTSGGAWEQFF. CDR3 sequence (DNA): TGCGCCAGCAGCCGGACTAGCGGGGGGGCTTGGGAGCAGTTCTTC.

The V call is TRBV6-1, the J call TRBJ2-7, with 9 nucleotides matching TRBD1. After removal of 6 bases from V and 6 bases from J, the junction contained 9 bases not matched to a gene. CDR3 length: 14 residues. CDR1 is MNHNS, CDR2 SASEGT, per germline. The CDR3 sequence is CASSQGTGKSEQYF. The CDR3 DNA follows: TGTGCCAGCAGCCAAGGGACAGGGAAAAGCGAGCAGTACTTC.

The chain joins TRBV6-5 to TRBJ2-1; 7 nucleotides agree with TRBD2. The CDR3 extends over 16 amino acids. CDR1 is MNHEY and CDR2 is SVGAGI in the germline V gene. V was pared by 0 bases and J by 3 bases, with 5 bases of the junction left unmatched. The chain's CDR3 is CASSYSLAGVYNEQFF. In DNA, the CDR3 is TGTGCCAGCAGTTACTCGTTAGCGGGCGTCTACAATGAGCAGTTCTTC.

The gene calls are TRBV28 and TRBJ1-1, with TRBD1 matching over 7 bases. The CDR3 covers 13 residues. From germline, CDR1 is MDHEN and CDR2 SYDVKM. V trimming: 4 bases; J trimming: 3 bases; junction bases outside the gene matches: 2. CDR3 DNA sequence: TGTGCCAGCAGTTCCGGACAGGACACTGAAGCTTTCTTT. This gives the protein CASSSGQDTEAFF.

The chain combines TRBV7-2 with TRBJ2-3; tentative D call: TRBD2 (5 bases). Germline V gene sequence: CDR1 SGHTA, CDR2 FQGNSA. The length of the CDR3 is 14 residues. The V end was cut by 0 bases, the J end by 1 base, with 5 bases between. The CDR3 spells CASSLARGTDTQYF. The DNA for the CDR3 is TGTGCCAGCAGCTTAGCGCGGGGCACAGATACGCAGTATTTT.

This chain connects TRBV10-3 to TRBJ2-7; weak D call: TRBD1 (6 bases). V shed 3 bases and J shed 0 bases, with 9 bases lying between them. The CDR3 runs 14 residues. Germline values: CDR1 ENHRY, CDR2 SYGVKD. The CDR3 sequence: CAISEVDSSYEQYF. Here the CDR3 DNA reads TGTGCCATCAGTGAAGTGGACAGCTCCTACGAGCAGTACTTC.

V usage is TRBV5-1 and J usage is TRBJ1-1; 12 nucleotides agree with TRBD1. Per the germline V gene, CDR1 is SGHRS and CDR2 is YFSETQ. V shed 4 bases, J shed 6 bases, and the junction held 16 bases outside the gene matches. This CDR3 is built from 18 residues. The DNA of the CDR3 is TGCGCCAGCAGCCTGCGGGGGACAGGGGGCTCGGTGATGGCTGAAGCTTTCTTT. Translating gives CASSLRGTGGSVMAEAFF.